This T cell receptor beta chain derives from a study of regulatory T cells in long-lasting Graves disease. The J segment lost 7 bases and the V segment lost 8 bases, leaving 7 bases of the junction unmatched. The CDR3 covers 14 residues. Germline CDR1 is MNHEY and CDR2 is SMNVEV (reference sequence). Many counts were recorded for this clonotype. Arm-PCR with iRepertoire HTBI primers amplified the CDR3 regions for these TCR beta libraries. TCRdb fed the multiplex PCR reads into MiXCR, producing one record per CDR3 protein. The sample records 560,000 or so distinct CDR3 sequences, roughly 15% being singletons. Noted time point: newly diagnosed GD, antithyroid drugs for less than 3 months. PBMC-derived RNA was used for the TCR library. This sample was also put to use in a study of T cells in Graves' hyperthyroidism and ophthalmopathy.

The V gene is TRBV27, the J gene TRBJ2-1, with TRBD1 matching 11 bases. Sequencing used peripheral blood mononuclear cells (PBMCs), obtained at new diagnosis, from a patient treated with antithyroid drugs. The TCR sequence derives from a man aged 18-30 years with Graves disease. The CDR3 region has the DNA TGTGCCAGCTCCGAGGACAGGGGGCGGAATGAGCAGTTCTTC. As protein: CASSEDRGRNEQFF.